These 21 T cell receptor beta chains came from one sample sequenced in a study of technical replicates of blood from four donors. The data were produced by immunoSEQ multiplex PCR, yet TCRdb's version contains in-frame clones alone and is incomplete. The sample contains roughly 72,000 clones, 90% to 95% of which appear only once. The sample taken for sequencing was T cells isolated from PBMCs. Every receptor here comes from a human donor in good health.

This chain uses TRBV9 with TRBJ1-2; D call uncertain. V shed 0 bases and J shed 4 bases, with 19 bases lying between them. Per the germline V gene, CDR1 is SGDLS and CDR2 is YYNGEE. The CDR3 extends over 17 amino acids. CDR3 nucleotide sequence: TGTGCCAGCAGCGTAGGGGGAGTGGGCAGCGACTTCTATGGCTACACCTTC. Its translation: CASSVGGVGSDFYGYTF.

This chain connects TRBV10-1 to TRBJ2-1; D uncertain. Between the trimmed V and J ends, which lost 5 bases and 7 bases, there was a span of 9 bases. The CDR3 extends over 12 amino acids. The germline CDR1 and CDR2 sequences are WNHNN and SYGVQD (reference sequence). CDR3 residues: CASSSNLNEQFF. In nucleotides, the CDR3 is TGCGCCAGCAGTAGCAACCTTAATGAGCAGTTCTTC.

The V call is TRBV28, the J call TRBJ2-1; D possibly corresponds to TRBD2 (6 bases). The germline V gene has CDR1 MDHEN and CDR2 SYDVKM. There are 18 residues in the CDR3. V was cut by 3 bases and J by 2 bases, with 20 bases left in between. The CDR3: CASSLDSKPGVAYNEQFF. CDR3 DNA: TGTGCCAGCAGTTTGGACTCAAAGCCGGGAGTGGCCTACAATGAGCAGTTCTTC.

The chain joins TRBV9 to TRBJ1-5, with TRBD1 identical over 9 bases. Germline V CDR1 and CDR2: SGDLS, YYNGEE. The CDR3 has 14 residues. V shed 3 bases and J 5 bases; nucleotides not matched to a gene: 3. The CDR3 region is CASSATGGDQPQHF. The CDR3 nucleotides are TGTGCCAGCAGCGCGACAGGGGGTGATCAGCCCCAGCATTTT.

The rearrangement uses TRBV13 and TRBJ2-1, with 12 bases fitting TRBD2. The CDR3 totals 16 residues. Germline loops: CDR1 PRHDT, CDR2 FYEKMQ (reference sequence). V lost 5 bases and J lost 4; bases outside the gene matches: 6. The CDR3 bases are TGTGCCAGCAGCGGGGGGGGACTAGCGGGTTACAATGAGCAGTTCTTC. It codes for CASSGGGLAGYNEQFF.

V usage is TRBV7-2 and J usage is TRBJ1-1; 11 nucleotides align to TRBD1. CDR3 length: 15 amino acids. CDR1 and CDR2 (germline): SGHTA, FQGNSA. V dropped 4 bases and J dropped 3; count of bases not matched to a gene: 4. CDR3 in amino acids: CASSYRTGGDTEAFF. In nucleotides, the CDR3 is TGTGCCAGCAGCTACCGGACAGGGGGCGACACTGAAGCTTTCTTT.

The chain combines TRBV2 with TRBJ2-7; 9 bases fit TRBD1. The germline V gene has CDR1 SNHLY and CDR2 FYNNEI. CDR3 length: 15 amino acids. V lost 2 bases to trimming and J lost 5 bases; unmatched junction nucleotides: 7. DNA of the CDR3: TGTGCCAGCAGTGAAAGATGGGACAGGGTGAACGAGCAGTACTTC. This sequence encodes CASSERWDRVNEQYF.

This clone has only a few counts. The chain combines TRBV15 with TRBJ1-5; D gene unclear. The V and J ends lost 5 bases and 5 bases respectively, with 10 bases between them. The CDR3 is 13 amino acids. From germline, CDR1 is LNHNV and CDR2 YYDKDF (reference sequence). Here the CDR3 reads CATSEQVDQPQHF. DNA for the CDR3: TGTGCCACCAGCGAGCAGGTGGATCAGCCCCAGCATTTT.

The chain recombines TRBV29-1 with TRBJ2-3; 13 bases align to TRBD2. Germline lookup yields CDR1 SQVTM and CDR2 ANQGSEA. The CDR3 sequence is 16 residues long. V trimming: 0 bases; J trimming: 5 bases; junction bases outside the gene matches: 5. The CDR3 DNA reads as TGCAGCGTTGAAGACTCGACTAGCGGGAGGAGAGATACGCAGTATTTT. Translation: CSVEDSTSGRRDTQYF.

The chain combines TRBV5-6 with TRBJ1-2, with TRBD1 matching over 8 bases. The V gene's germline CDR1 is SGHDT and CDR2 YYEEEE. The CDR3 is 18 amino acids. The junction had 19 bases not matched to a gene; V was cut back by 5 bases and J by 4 bases. The CDR3 DNA reads TGTGCCAGCAGAAAATTGGTCCAGGGGGCCCCTTTAATCTATGGCTACACCTTC. This gives the protein CASRKLVQGAPLIYGYTF.

The rearrangement uses TRBV7-2 and TRBJ2-1; 10 bases align to TRBD2. Trimming took 1 base from V and 4 from J; bases not matched to a gene: 1. The CDR3 has 15 amino acids. Germline V gene lookup returns CDR1 SGHTA and CDR2 FQGNSA. The CDR3 is CASSLVAGGYNEQFF. The CDR3 nucleotides are TGTGCCAGCAGCTTAGTAGCGGGGGGTTACAATGAGCAGTTCTTC.

This chain links TRBV11-2 with TRBJ1-2; D gene unclear. The CDR3 runs to 13 residues. Germline CDR1 SGHAT, CDR2 FQNNGV. Trimming removed 2 bases at V and 2 bases at J, with 6 bases between. The CDR3 DNA reads TGTGCCAGCAGCTTACTACAGAACTATGGCTACACCTTC. Residues: CASSLLQNYGYTF.

The chain combines TRBV9 with TRBJ2-7; 7 bases align to TRBD2. The CDR3 length is 14 residues. Trimming at V came to 0 bases and at J to 6 bases, leaving 6 bases not matched to a gene. Germline loops: CDR1 SGDLS, CDR2 YYNGEE. CDR3 amino acids: CASSVVAGVAEQYF. CDR3 DNA: TGTGCCAGCAGCGTAGTTGCGGGAGTCGCCGAGCAGTACTTC.

The chain combines TRBV27 with TRBJ1-2; TRBD1 matches 8 bases. This CDR3 has 13 amino acids. The germline V gene encodes CDR1 MNHEY and CDR2 SMNVEV (reference sequence). The ends lost 4 bases at V and 8 bases at J; junction bases unmatched: 6. The CDR3 DNA follows: TGTGCCAGCAGTTCTGACAGGGGCGGGGGCTACACCTTC. This encodes CASSSDRGGGYTF.

The CDR3 region is CASSPRRGNTEAFF. The CDR3 DNA reads TGTGCCAGCAGCCCCCGGAGGGGGAACACTGAAGCTTTCTTT. This rearrangement joins TRBV7-2 to TRBJ1-1; tentative D call: TRBD1 (5 bases). With 5 bases removed from V and 1 base from J, the gap between germline ends came to 11 bases. Germline CDR1 and CDR2: SGHTA and FQGNSA. CDR3 length: 14 residues.

The gene calls are TRBV27 and TRBJ1-1; D gene unclear. CDR3 length: 15 residues. Germline-derived CDR1 and CDR2 are MNHEY and SMNVEV (reference sequence). V gave up 5 bases and J gave up 0 bases, with 13 bases separating them. CDR3 sequence (DNA): TGTGCCAGCAGTCGAAAGGTGACAATGAACACTGAAGCTTTCTTT. Its translation is CASSRKVTMNTEAFF.

The rearrangement uses TRBV11-3 and TRBJ2-2, with 16 bases lining up with TRBD2. CDR1 and CDR2 from the germline V gene are SGHNT and YENEEA. This CDR3 region has 18 residues. Unmatched junction bases numbered 3, after V lost 5 bases and J lost 0 bases. This CDR3 reads CASSAGTSGRANTGELFF. The CDR3 region has the DNA TGTGCCAGCAGCGCCGGGACTAGCGGGAGGGCGAACACCGGGGAGCTGTTTTTT.

The CDR3 DNA follows: TGTGCCAGCAGTTACTCAACGGGTCCATACAATGAGCAGTTCTTC. The encoded protein is CASSYSTGPYNEQFF. The rearrangement uses TRBV6-5 and TRBJ2-1, with D hard to call. V gave up 0 bases and J gave up 4 bases, with 10 bases separating them. CDR1 and CDR2 from the germline V gene are MNHEY and SVGAGI. CDR3 size: 15 residues.

The genes are TRBV6-4 and TRBJ1-2; tentative D call: TRBD1 (6 bases). Germline CDR1 reads MRHNA; CDR2 reads SNTAGT. The CDR3 consists of 15 residues. V was trimmed by 6 bases and J by 2 bases, leaving 16 bases between them. The CDR3 region has the DNA TGTGCCAGCAGCTTTCACAGGGAAGGGAACTATGGCTACACCTTC. Translated, it gives CASSFHREGNYGYTF.

The chain has TRBV5-1 and TRBJ2-7; possible D gene TRBD1, 5 bases. Deletions cut 4 bases from V and 0 bases from J, with 14 bases between. This CDR3 is 15 amino acids long. Germline lookup yields CDR1 SGHRS and CDR2 YFSETQ. The CDR3 DNA reads as TGCGCCAGCAGCGTAAGGGGTACCAACTCCTACGAGCAGTACTTC. It codes for CASSVRGTNSYEQYF.

CDR3 region: CASSFFGLAGFLDEQFF. The CDR3 nucleotides are TGTGCCAGCAGCTTTTTCGGACTAGCGGGATTCCTCGATGAGCAGTTCTTC. The genes are TRBV13 and TRBJ2-1; TRBD2 matches 12 bases. Losses at the gene ends were 3 bases for V and 8 bases for J; bases not matched to a gene: 11. Looked up from germline, CDR1 is PRHDT and CDR2 is FYEKMQ (reference sequence). The CDR3 runs 17 residues. The full variable domain, completed using reference TRBV13 and TRBJ2-1, is AAGVIQSPRHLIKEKRETATLKCYPIPRHDTVYWYQQGPGQDPQFLISFYEKMQSDKGSIPDRFSAQQFSDYHSELNMSSLELGDSALYFCASSFFGLAGFLDEQFFGPGTRLTVL.